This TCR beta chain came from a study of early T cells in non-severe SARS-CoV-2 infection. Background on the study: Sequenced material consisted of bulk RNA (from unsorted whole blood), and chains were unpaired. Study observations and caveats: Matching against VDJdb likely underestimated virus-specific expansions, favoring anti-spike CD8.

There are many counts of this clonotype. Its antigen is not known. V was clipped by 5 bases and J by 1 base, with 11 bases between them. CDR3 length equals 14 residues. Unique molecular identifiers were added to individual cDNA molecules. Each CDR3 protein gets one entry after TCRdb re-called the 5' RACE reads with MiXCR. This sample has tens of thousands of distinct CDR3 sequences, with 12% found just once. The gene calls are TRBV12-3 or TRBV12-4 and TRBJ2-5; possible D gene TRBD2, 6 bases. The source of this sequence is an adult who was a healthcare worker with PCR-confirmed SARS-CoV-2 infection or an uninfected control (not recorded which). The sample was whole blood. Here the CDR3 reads CASSPWDSQETQYF. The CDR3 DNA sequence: TGTGCCAGCAGTCCCTGGGACTCCCAAGAGACCCAGTACTTC.